These 25 T cell receptor beta chains were sequenced from one sample in a study of identical twins. Each CDR3 protein gets one entry after TCRdb re-called the 5' RACE reads with MiXCR. The sample yields approximately 700,000 distinct CDR3 sequences, over 15% seen once. These records were also assigned to another study, of T cells expressing NK-cell markers.

Source material: PBMCs. The receptors shown here come from a woman between 18 and 29 years old in good health.

V is TRBV20-1 and J is TRBJ1-1, with D possibly matching TRBD1 (5 bases). Germline V gene sequence: CDR1 DFQATT, CDR2 SNEGSKA (reference sequence). CDR3 size: 14 residues. The germline V and J ends were trimmed by 7 bases and 0 bases, with 15 bases remaining between them. CDR3 residues: CSVEAGHMNTEAFF. The CDR3 DNA reads as TGCAGTGTCGAGGCAGGGCACATGAACACTGAAGCTTTCTTT.

This clonotype showed up just a few times. The rearrangement uses TRBV5-1 and TRBJ1-2, with 9 positions matching TRBD1. V lost 2 bases and J lost 8; bases outside the gene matches: 16. Germline CDR1 and CDR2: SGHRS and YFSETQ. CDR3 length equals 17 residues. CDR3 in amino acids: CASSFWRAGTGQGGYTF. DNA of the CDR3: TGCGCCAGCAGCTTCTGGAGGGCTGGGACAGGGCAAGGCGGCTACACCTTC.

This clonotype was seen only a few times. This chain connects TRBV20-1 to TRBJ1-5; 7 bases match TRBD1. Germline V lookup: CDR1 DFQATT, CDR2 SNEGSKA (reference sequence). J was trimmed by 3 bases and V by 6 bases; bases with no gene match: 5. This CDR3 comprises 13 residues. The CDR3 nucleotides are TGCAGTGCCTCGGGACAGTACAATCAGCCCCAGCATTTT. Translation: CSASGQYNQPQHF.

This clonotype was picked up a small number of times. The CDR3 spells CASSPTAVGELFF. As DNA, the CDR3 is TGTGCCAGCAGCCCTACAGCGGTCGGGGAGCTGTTTTTT. The J gene is TRBJ2-2, the V gene TRBV7-9; maybe TRBD2 (5 bases). The germline V gene encodes CDR1 SEHNR and CDR2 FQNEAQ (reference sequence). Trimming removed 5 bases from V and 7 bases from J, with 11 bases in between. This CDR3 region has 13 residues.

CDR3 DNA: TGTGCCAGCAAGATGGGGGACACTGAAGCTTTCTTT. This gives the protein CASKMGDTEAFF. The chain couples TRBV6-5 to TRBJ1-1; D is possibly TRBD1 (5 bases). The CDR3 has 12 amino acids. CDR1 is MNHEY, CDR2 SVGAGI, per germline. V was clipped by 7 bases and J by 3 bases, with 9 bases between them.

The chain is built from TRBV10-1 and TRBJ1-2; D is possibly TRBD1 (5 bases). V lost 6 bases and J 2 bases, leaving 10 bases between the germline ends. The CDR3 runs to 13 residues. Germline V gives CDR1 WNHNN, CDR2 SYGVQD (reference sequence). DNA for the CDR3: TGCGCCAGCAGCCGACAGCGAAACTATGGCTACACCTTC. It is translated as CASSRQRNYGYTF.

V and J are TRBV29-1 and TRBJ1-2; 12 nucleotides align to TRBD1. There are 14 residues in the CDR3. The germline V gene has CDR1 SQVTM and CDR2 ANQGSEA. The J segment lost 8 bases and the V segment lost 6 bases, leaving 10 bases of the junction unmatched. This CDR3 is CSVGLGQGARGYTF. CDR3 nucleotides: TGCAGCGTCGGGTTGGGACAGGGGGCACGAGGCTACACCTTC.

This rearrangement joins TRBV11-2 to TRBJ2-3, with D hard to call. The V end lost 1 base, the J end lost 4 bases, and 9 bases lay between the germline ends. Per germline, CDR1 SGHAT and CDR2 FQNNGV. There are 14 residues in the CDR3. This chain's CDR3 is CASSLGFLADTQYF. CDR3 DNA sequence: TGTGCCAGCAGCTTAGGTTTCCTCGCAGATACGCAGTATTTT.

The chain is built from TRBV7-6 and TRBJ2-2, with a weak D call TRBD1 (6 bases). The CDR3 runs to 18 residues. The V end lost 4 bases, the J end lost 3 bases, and 21 bases lay between the germline ends. Germline values: CDR1 SGHVS, CDR2 FNYEAQ. The CDR3 DNA is TGTGCCAGCAGCTCCTTAGGACGGGGCCAGGGGTACACCGGGGAGCTGTTTTTT. Its translation: CASSSLGRGQGYTGELFF.

The rearrangement links TRBV5-1 to TRBJ2-7; D might be TRBD1 (5 bases). V lost 4 bases to trimming and J lost 5 bases, with 13 bases between them. This CDR3 spans 13 amino acids. Germline V lookup: CDR1 SGHRS, CDR2 YFSETQ. The CDR3 coding sequence is TGCGCCAGCAGCCCTACAGGATTGGACGAGCAGTACTTC. Protein: CASSPTGLDEQYF.

The chain employs TRBV11-2 and TRBJ2-5, with D possibly matching TRBD2 (6 bases). The V end lost 5 bases, the J end lost 7 bases, and 20 bases lay between the germline ends. This CDR3 contains 15 residues. Germline V gives CDR1 SGHAT, CDR2 FQNNGV. CDR3 coding DNA: TGTGCCAGCAGCCCCCGGCGGGACGCTGACGGGACCCAGTACTTC. Translated, it gives CASSPRRDADGTQYF.

In this sample, this clonotype turned up a few times. This chain joins TRBV6-2 or TRBV6-3 and TRBJ2-1; possibly TRBD2 for D (5 bases). V was cut by 9 bases and J by 2 bases, with 26 bases left in between. Germline V gives CDR1 MNHEY, CDR2 SVGEGT. There are 18 residues in the CDR3. The CDR3 is CARTPKDSSRGTYNEQFF. CDR3 sequence (DNA): TGTGCCAGGACCCCAAAGGACTCGTCGAGAGGCACCTACAATGAGCAGTTCTTC.

The rearrangement links TRBV5-6 to TRBJ1-5; 10 bases are a match to TRBD1. The CDR3 length is 14 residues. In germline, CDR1 is SGHDT, CDR2 YYEEEE. V trimming: 3 bases; J trimming: 5 bases; junction bases outside the gene matches: 2. The CDR3 DNA is TGTGCCAGCAGCTACGGGACAGGGGATCAGCCCCAGCATTTT. Translation gives CASSYGTGDQPQHF.

This chain connects TRBV12-3 or TRBV12-4 to TRBJ2-3, with D uncertain. The V end lost 3 bases, the J end lost 0 bases, and 13 bases lay between the germline ends. This CDR3 has 16 amino acids. This chain's CDR3 is CASSFVGGLSTDTQYF. CDR3 nucleotide sequence: TGTGCCAGCAGTTTCGTTGGCGGATTAAGCACAGATACGCAGTATTTT.

The rearrangement joins TRBV5-1 to TRBJ1-1; D gene unclear. Germline CDR1 reads SGHRS; CDR2 reads YFSETQ. The CDR3 spans 15 residues. Trimming removed 0 bases from V and 1 base from J, with 10 bases in between. The CDR3 nucleotides are TGCGCCAGCAGCTTGGTGGCGGTAGGGAACACTGAAGCTTTCTTT. Protein product: CASSLVAVGNTEAFF. The full variable domain, rest sourced from reference TRBV5-1 and TRBJ1-1, is KAGVTQTPRYLIKTRGQQVTLSCSPISGHRSVSWYQQTPGQGLQFLFEYFSETQRNKGNFPGRFSGRQFSNSRSEMNVSTLELGDSALYLCASSLVAVGNTEAFFGQGTRLTVV.

This clonotype came up a few times. The chain combines TRBV29-1 with TRBJ2-3; TRBD2 matches at 13 bases. Germline assignment: CDR1 SQVTM and CDR2 ANQGSEA. CDR3 size: 15 residues. The V and J ends lost 5 bases and 5 bases, in that order; junction bases with no gene match: 7. Here the CDR3 reads CSVRGTSGVLDTQYF. The CDR3, as DNA: TGCAGCGTTCGAGGGACTAGCGGGGTATTAGATACGCAGTATTTT.

The rearrangement uses TRBV12-3 or TRBV12-4 and TRBJ2-5, with D perhaps matching TRBD1 (6 bases). Between the trimmed V and J ends, which lost 3 bases and 7 bases, there was a span of 24 bases. The length of the CDR3 is 17 residues. CDR3 in DNA: TGTGCCAGCAGTTTTCAGGGGAATTGGAATATTGGCGGGACCCAGTACTTC. This encodes CASSFQGNWNIGGTQYF.

This rearrangement joins TRBV20-1 to TRBJ2-5; D is perhaps TRBD1 (5 bases). The V end lost 6 bases, the J end lost 2 bases, and 13 bases lay between the germline ends. There are 13 residues in the CDR3. The germline V gene encodes CDR1 DFQATT and CDR2 SNEGSKA (reference sequence). This chain's CDR3 is CSAHSDRQETQYF. CDR3 nucleotides: TGCAGTGCCCATTCAGACAGACAAGAGACCCAGTACTTC.

This clonotype was seen a handful of times. V is TRBV12-3 or TRBV12-4 and J is TRBJ2-1; D gene uncertain. The V end was cut by 8 bases, the J end by 8 bases, with 13 bases between. The CDR3 totals 12 residues. In nucleotides, the CDR3 is TGTGCCAGCTCCTGGGCCCGGGATGAGCAGTTCTTC. Encoded protein: CASSWARDEQFF.

This chain uses TRBV27 with TRBJ2-7; D possibly corresponds to TRBD1 (6 bases). Germline V gene data show CDR1 as MNHEY and CDR2 as SMNVEV (reference sequence). V was pared by 8 bases and J by 2 bases, with 13 bases between. The CDR3 contains 13 residues. CDR3 region: CASRLGGAYEQYF. CDR3 bases: TGTGCCAGCCGGTTAGGGGGAGCCTACGAGCAGTACTTC.

The rearrangement uses TRBV6-1 and TRBJ2-3; D gene unclear. There are 13 residues in the CDR3. The germline V gene has CDR1 MNHNS and CDR2 SASEGT. V was trimmed by 4 bases and J by 6 bases, leaving 11 bases between them. CDR3 sequence reads: CASSVPGVDTQYF. The CDR3, as DNA: TGTGCCAGCAGTGTACCAGGAGTGGATACGCAGTATTTT.

CDR3: CSVLVAGNTIYF. The CDR3 nucleotides read TGCAGCGTTCTGGTGGCCGGAAACACCATATATTTT. This chain links TRBV29-1 with TRBJ1-3; no clear D gene. The CDR3 covers 12 residues. The V end was cut by 5 bases, the J end by 4 bases, with 9 bases between. The germline CDR1 and CDR2 sequences are SQVTM and ANQGSEA.

This chain joins TRBV4-3 and TRBJ2-1; possibly TRBD1 for D (6 bases). Germline V gene sequence: CDR1 LGHNA, CDR2 YSLEER. There are 14 residues in the CDR3. Trimming shortened V by 0 bases and J by 6 bases, and 9 bases separated the two germline ends. The CDR3: CASSQDRGSNEQFF. In DNA form, the CDR3 reads TGCGCCAGCAGCCAAGACAGGGGCTCCAATGAGCAGTTCTTC.

V is TRBV5-1 and J is TRBJ2-5, with D unclear. V lost 4 bases and J lost 1, with 5 bases in between. The CDR3 contains 12 residues. Germline-derived CDR1 and CDR2 are SGHRS and YFSETQ. CDR3 coding DNA: TGCGCCAGCAGCCGATTCCAAGAGACCCAGTACTTC. Its translation is CASSRFQETQYF.

This clonotype has just a few counts. The chain employs TRBV4-3 and TRBJ2-2, with no clear D. The CDR3 length is 19 residues. V lost 0 bases, J lost 0 bases, and 17 bases lay in between. The germline gives CDR1 LGHNA, CDR2 YSLEER. The CDR3 nucleotides read TGCGCCAGCAGCCAAGATGGGCGTTACTTCAACGCGAACACCGGGGAGCTGTTTTTT. It yields the protein CASSQDGRYFNANTGELFF.